This is a list of T cell receptor beta chains from one sample in a study of shared clonotypes between healthy human individuals. Some clones are missing from TCRdb's copy, which holds only in-frame ones; the method was immunoSEQ multiplex PCR. The data show about 1,900,000 clones, approximately 94% seen once. The sequenced sample was naive CD8+ T cells sorted from blood. The receptors derive from a man aged 18-30 years in good health. Each CDR3 is given with its conserved first and last residue. The D gene is left open where the match is weak. Clone size is shown for a subset of rows, as once, few, many or a class of expanded clone.

D	V	J	size	DNA	CDR3
-	TRBV11-2	TRBJ2-2	-	TGTGCCAGCGTCTTGCAGCAAAACACCGGGGAGCTGTTTTTT	CASVLQQNTGELFF
-	TRBV30	TRBJ1-3	-	TGTGCCTGGAGTTCCGCTTACTCTGGAAACACCATATATTTT	CAWSSAYSGNTIYF
-	TRBV7-9	TRBJ2-1	-	TGTGCCAGCAAAATTCCAAGATCGCAGGGTCACAACAATGAGCAGTTCTTC	CASKIPRSQGHNNEQFF
-	TRBV5-1	TRBJ2-1	-	TGCGCCAGCAGCACGCCCCGTCTGGACTCCCTCAAGCACAATGAGCAGTTCTTC	CASSTPRLDSLKHNEQFF
TRBD1	TRBV29-1	TRBJ2-3	-	TGCAGCGTTGAAGATCGACAGGGGAAAGATACGCAGTATTTT	CSVEDRQGKDTQYF
TRBD2	TRBV2	TRBJ2-3	-	TGTGCCAGCGTAAGCGGGGGCACAGATACGCAGTATTTT	CASVSGGTDTQYF
-	TRBV4-1	TRBJ1-2	-	TGCGCCAGCAGCCAAGACGGAGACAGGCGCTATGGCTACACCTTC	CASSQDGDRRYGYTF
TRBD1	TRBV6-5	TRBJ1-1	-	TGTGCCAGCAGCGCGACAGGGCAGACTGAAGCTTTCTTT	CASSATGQTEAFF
TRBD1	TRBV5-1	TRBJ2-7	-	TGCGCCAGCAGCTCCTGGGACAGGTCCTACGAGCAGTACTTC	CASSSWDRSYEQYF
-	TRBV19	TRBJ1-1	-	TGTGCCAGTAGTATGGCAGGGAGGAACACTGAAGCTTTCTTT	CASSMAGRNTEAFF
TRBD2	TRBV2	TRBJ2-7	-	TGTGCCAGCACTAGCGGGCTCTCCTACGAGCAGTACTTC	CASTSGLSYEQYF
-	TRBV5-6	TRBJ1-2	-	TGTGCCAGCAGCGACTTCAGGGAGCTCTATGGCTACACCTTC	CASSDFRELYGYTF
-	TRBV5-6	TRBJ1-1	once	TGTGCCAGCAGCTTTGACACGAACACTGAAGCTTTCTTT	CASSFDTNTEAFF
-	TRBV5-4	TRBJ2-2	-	TGTGCCAGCAGCTTGGTTCTAGCGCCGGGGGAGCTGTTTTTT	CASSLVLAPGELFF
-	TRBV7-9	TRBJ1-1	-	TGTGCCAGCAGCTTATTTTTTACAGGCGCCTCCCCTTTTGAAGCTTTCTTT	CASSLFFTGASPFEAFF
TRBD1	TRBV5-4	TRBJ2-7	-	TGTGCCAGCAGCTTGGGTACAGGGGGATACGACGAGCAGTACTTC	CASSLGTGGYDEQYF
-	TRBV18	TRBJ1-3	-	TGTGCCAGCTCACCACCGGTTGGAAGGGTTGATGGAAACACCATATATTTT	CASSPPVGRVDGNTIYF